The sample holds a few counts of the clone carrying this TCR beta chain. Source study methods: Estimation of nucleated cell counts relied on the amplification of reference gene primers. Profiling relied on immunoSEQ multiplex PCR, and the TCRdb table lists in-frame clones only, not all of them. V and J calls plus clone size are reproduced from that table; the DNA served to infer D and trimming. The sample includes around 200,000 clones, approximately 80% of them seen just once. These data are taken from a study of blood T cell repertoires in COVID-19. The overall study: From the United States, Italy and Spain came samples of acute and convalescent COVID-19. PBMCs, B-cell-depleted T cells, or T cells were the source of the cDNA or gDNA that made up the material.

This CDR3 contains 13 residues. Trimming removed 6 bases at V and 0 bases at J, with 6 bases between. Germline V lookup: CDR1 MNHEY, CDR2 SMNVEV (reference sequence). This TCR derives from a woman at least 80 years old with acute or convalescent COVID-19. The sequencing input was peripheral blood. V gene TRBV27 combines with J gene TRBJ1-3; D ambiguous. CDR3 sequence (DNA): TGTGCCAGCAGGAGATCCTCTGGAAACACCATATATTTT. Translation: CASRRSSGNTIYF.